What follows are 17 T cell receptor beta chains derived from one specimen sequenced in a study of blood T cells in healthy people across ages. The authors ran a second PCR of about 7 to 11 cycles using a sample-barcoded 5' primer and a J-beta primer mix. One entry per CDR3 protein results from TCRdb running MiXCR on the 5' RACE reads. The sample contains around 1,600,000 distinct CDR3 sequences, approximately 42% of which appear only once. Sequences were obtained from blood. All receptors come from a woman aged 18-29 years in good health.

This clonotype was seen a handful of times. The chain couples TRBV9 to TRBJ2-3; D may correspond to TRBD1 or TRBD2 (6 bases each). V shed 1 base and J shed 3 bases, with 12 bases lying between them. This CDR3 contains 15 residues. Germline V gene sequence: CDR1 SGDLS, CDR2 YYNGEE. CDR3 nucleotide sequence: TGTGCCAGCAGCGTATGGAGGGGGAGAACAGATACGCAGTATTTT. Translating it yields CASSVWRGRTDTQYF.

The chain uses TRBV28 and TRBJ2-5, with D uncertain. The DNA end is a closer match to TRBJ2-7, so the J assignment may be wrong. This CDR3 contains 12 residues. Germline loops: CDR1 MDHEN, CDR2 SYDVKM. The CDR3 spells CASRPPGGEQYF. For the CDR3, the DNA is TGTGCCAGCAGGCCTCCAGGCGGCGAGCAGTACTTC.

The sample holds a few counts of this clonotype. V usage is TRBV20-1 and J usage is TRBJ2-1, with D unclear. This CDR3 comprises 10 residues. Germline CDR1 and CDR2: DFQATT and SNEGSKA (reference sequence). The V and J ends lost 5 bases and 7 bases respectively, with 6 bases between them. This CDR3 reads CSALWNEQFF. Here the CDR3 DNA reads TGCAGTGCTCTTTGGAATGAGCAGTTCTTC.

On this clonotype: The junction does not match germline at one end; this may be a read error. The rearrangement uses TRBV29-1 and TRBJ1-1; the D is unclear. The CDR3 sequence is 12 residues long. CDR1 and CDR2 (germline): SQVTM, ANQGSEA. The CDR3 sequence is CSVAGANSEAFF. CDR3 nucleotide sequence: TGCAGCGTTGCTGGAGCGAACAGTGAAGCTTTCTTT.

CDR3 loop: CASSYSKVFTQYF. The CDR3 nucleotides are TGTGCCAGCAGTTACTCGAAGGTCTTTACGCAGTATTTT. The gene calls are TRBV6-2 or TRBV6-3 and TRBJ2-3; the D is unclear. Germline V gene data show CDR1 as MNHEY and CDR2 as SVGEGT. This CDR3 contains 13 residues. Trimming removed 0 bases at V and 8 bases at J, with 9 bases between.

This chain connects TRBV27 to TRBJ2-1; 8 positions agree with TRBD2. Per germline, CDR1 MNHEY and CDR2 SMNVEV (reference sequence). This CDR3 comprises 14 residues. V shed 3 bases, J shed 7 bases, and the junction held 5 bases outside the gene matches. The CDR3 DNA is TGTGCCAGCAGTTTCGGGACTAGAGGGAATGAGCAGTTCTTC. Its translation: CASSFGTRGNEQFF.

This chain connects TRBV7-9 to TRBJ1-2, with TRBD1 matching 7 bases. Germline CDR1 reads SEHNR; CDR2 reads FQNEAQ (reference sequence). This CDR3 is built from 17 residues. The V gene end was trimmed by 2 bases and the J gene end by 1 base; junction bases not matched to a gene: 10. The CDR3 bases are TGTGCCAGCAGCTTAAAGGGGACAGTACTATTTAACTATGGCTACACCTTC. Protein sequence: CASSLKGTVLFNYGYTF.

CDR3 in DNA: TGTGCCAGCAGCCCGGGAGGGGACAGGGGGCTGGGGACTGAAGCTTTCTTT. Residues: CASSPGGDRGLGTEAFF. The rearrangement uses TRBV6-4 and TRBJ1-1; TRBD1 matches at 12 bases. The length of the CDR3 is 17 residues. Germline V gene lookup returns CDR1 MRHNA and CDR2 SNTAGT. V lost 6 bases, J lost 5 bases, and 13 bases stayed unmatched.

This rearrangement joins TRBV9 to TRBJ2-4, with TRBD2 identical over 8 bases. The J call is in doubt because the DNA end fits TRBJ2-5 better. CDR1 and CDR2 (germline): SGDLS, YYNGEE. This CDR3 is built from 17 residues. The CDR3 loop is CASSVFGSGSDVGTQYF. The DNA for the CDR3 is TGTGCCAGCAGCGTATTTGGCAGCGGGAGTGATGTGGGGACCCAGTACTTC.

The chain combines TRBV20-1 with TRBJ2-5, with TRBD1 matching over 7 bases. CDR3 size: 14 residues. Germline trimming cut 1 base from V and 1 base from J; bases unmatched to any gene: 3. CDR1 DFQATT and CDR2 SNEGSKA come from the germline V gene (reference sequence). The CDR3, as DNA: TGCAGTGCTAGAGGGGGACAGCCCCAAGAGACCCAGTACTTC. It translates to CSARGGQPQETQYF.

The chain carries TRBV7-2 and TRBJ2-3; D possibly corresponds to TRBD2 (5 bases). Germline values: CDR1 SGHTA, CDR2 FQGNSA. This CDR3 is built from 15 residues. Trimming left V 2 bases short and J 4 bases short, with 13 bases between. CDR3 residues: CASSLFGVEADTQYF. For the CDR3, the DNA is TGTGCCAGCAGCTTATTCGGGGTGGAGGCAGATACGCAGTATTTT.

About this clonotype itself: A much larger clone differs from this one at a single base, so this may be a read error. The rearrangement joins TRBV29-1 to TRBJ1-1; D remains unclear. The CDR3 contains 14 residues. Germline-derived CDR1 and CDR2 are SQVTM and ANQGSEA. Trimming cost V 4 bases and J 7 bases, with 19 bases left between them. CDR3 nucleotide sequence: TGCAGCGTTGTGGGCGCAGTTCGTCCCTATGAAGCTTTCTTT. Its translation is CSVVGAVRPYEAFF.

V usage is TRBV3-1 and J usage is TRBJ2-1, with 9 positions matching TRBD2. The trim removed 0 bases at V and 3 bases at J, leaving 6 bases unmatched. CDR1 and CDR2 (germline): LGHDT, YNNKEL (reference sequence). This CDR3 spans 17 amino acids. The CDR3 region has the DNA TGTGCCAGCAGCCAAGAGGGGGCGCGGGGGGGCTACAATGAGCAGTTCTTC. Translation: CASSQEGARGGYNEQFF.

This clonotype was seen a few times. This chain joins TRBV6-2 or TRBV6-3 and TRBJ2-4; 10 positions agree with TRBD1. Trimming at V came to 6 bases and at J to 9 bases, leaving 8 bases not matched to a gene. This CDR3 has 14 amino acids. Germline CDR1 reads MNHEY; CDR2 reads SVGEGT. The CDR3 protein is CASRDRGTLGIQYF. As DNA, the CDR3 is TGTGCCAGCAGGGACAGGGGGACCCTCGGCATTCAGTACTTC.

V gene TRBV20-1 combines with J gene TRBJ2-1; 9 bases fit TRBD2. J gave up 1 base and V 3 bases, and 7 bases lay outside the gene matches. The CDR3 consists of 16 residues. Germline CDR1 is DFQATT and CDR2 is SNEGSKA (reference sequence). CDR3 sequence: CSASAPGLASYNEQFF. In nucleotides, the CDR3 is TGCAGTGCTAGCGCCCCCGGACTAGCGTCCTACAATGAGCAGTTCTTC.

This clonotype has only a few counts. The rearrangement uses TRBV12-3 or TRBV12-4 and TRBJ1-1; the D is unclear. The CDR3 extends over 13 amino acids. V lost 4 bases, J lost 5 bases, and 11 bases lay in between. The chain's CDR3 is CASSSRASTEAFF. CDR3 bases: TGTGCCAGCAGTTCCCGTGCTTCGACTGAAGCTTTCTTT.

The chain combines TRBV27 with TRBJ2-7; TRBD1 aligns across 8 bases. Germline V gene lookup returns CDR1 MNHEY and CDR2 SMNVEV (reference sequence). The J segment lost 0 bases and the V segment lost 0 bases, leaving 4 bases of the junction unmatched. This CDR3 comprises 16 residues. The CDR3 sequence: CASSLSGQELSYEQYF. The CDR3 nucleotides are TGTGCCAGCAGTTTATCGGGACAGGAACTCTCCTACGAGCAGTACTTC.